One T cell receptor beta chain is described in this entry. The specificity of this receptor is unknown. No per-base quality is available; no much larger clone lies one base away. What the treatment or condition label conveys for this sample: allogeneic hematopoietic cell transplantation with graft depleted of TCRalphabeta T cells and CD19 B cells. Transplant recipients were children who received TCRalphabeta/CD19-depleted allogeneic hematopoietic cell grafts. These data come from a study of T-cell reconstitution after alpha-beta-depleted transplantation in children (dated by TCRdb to 2015 to 2016). In terms of the full investigation: Using TCR repertoire profiling, the study quantitatively followed how T-cell immune reconstitution unfolded in children after TCRalphabeta/CD19-depleted allogeneic hematopoietic cell transplantation. Study-level results and caveats: Over subsequent months, a decline in hyperexpanded clone frequencies was noted, and after one year, T-cell counts and TCRbeta diversity were mostly ascribed to newly produced T cells. In some patients, the high TCRbeta diversity seen at day 60 was put down to recipient T cells and intrathymic progenitors that had survived conditioning. About two months after transplant, the apparently early recovery of alphabetaT-cell counts reportedly depended on just several hundred clones that had expanded rapidly and came from non-depleted graft cells.

The CDR3 contains 15 residues, cysteine and phenylalanine counted. The only DNA kept is the CDR3, 45 bases in frame from the first base. For CDR1 and CDR2, the germline V gene (reference sequence) lists SGHKS and YYEKEE. V lost 3 bases and J lost 1 base; the stretch between them is 14 bases long. The library was prepared using PCR. TCRdb shows the sequencer as Illumina HiSeq 2500. TCR libraries were prepared with molecular barcoding, using unique molecular identifiers to normalize TCRbeta repertoire quantification. In-frame beta chains were kept once TCRdb had trimmed the public reads at Q25 with fastp and called clones with MiXCR. CDR3 protein duplicates are merged, each entry listing the most common genes and DNA. Counted in this sample were hundreds of thousands of distinct CDR3 sequences; 13% of them appeared once. Around 0.8% of the sample rests with the top ten.

The chain joins TRBV5-5 to TRBJ2-7; the D gene is not confidently resolved. Sequenced here: PBMCs, sampled before TCRalphabeta/CD19-depleted stem cell transplant. The clonotype comes from a girl aged 2 to 9 with congenital amegakaryocytic thrombocytopenia, due to receive a stem cell transplant. The CDR3 loop reads CASSSVASPSYEQYF. The DNA reads TGTGCCAGCAGCTCCGTGGCGAGCCCATCCTACGAGCAGTACTTC.